The clone carrying this T cell receptor (beta chain) has ten or more counts. What it recognizes is unknown. RNA transcripts provided the template for amplifying TCR beta CDR3 regions. Following a first-round RT-PCR that used HTBI primers, a second-round multiplex PCR was carried out. In TCRdb, the multiplex PCR reads were re-called with MiXCR into one record per CDR3 protein. The top ten hold approximately 13% of the sample, which has fewer than 350,000 distinct CDR3 sequences, roughly 15% seen once. The entry originates in a study of Graves' ophthalmopathy and Graves' hyperthyroidism. The ends lost 3 bases at V and 5 bases at J; junction bases unmatched: 6. The CDR3 is 14 amino acids. Per germline, CDR1 DFQATT and CDR2 SNEGSKA (reference sequence). Exclusion applied to patients with other autoimmune diseases, uncontrolled infections, pregnancy or lactation. Clinicians made diagnoses from clinical symptoms, serum thyroxine, TRAb, thyroid ultrasound and orbital computed tomography.

Study-wide points: Most thyroid clonotypes with frequency above 0.001 were detected in blood too.

The sample comprised peripheral blood. The sequence came from an adult man with Graves' ophthalmopathy. The chain carries TRBV20-1 and TRBJ2-5, with 10 bases lining up with TRBD2. The CDR3 spells CSASRAGGRETQYF. CDR3 in DNA: TGCAGTGCTAGCCGAGCGGGGGGGCGGGAGACCCAGTACTTC.